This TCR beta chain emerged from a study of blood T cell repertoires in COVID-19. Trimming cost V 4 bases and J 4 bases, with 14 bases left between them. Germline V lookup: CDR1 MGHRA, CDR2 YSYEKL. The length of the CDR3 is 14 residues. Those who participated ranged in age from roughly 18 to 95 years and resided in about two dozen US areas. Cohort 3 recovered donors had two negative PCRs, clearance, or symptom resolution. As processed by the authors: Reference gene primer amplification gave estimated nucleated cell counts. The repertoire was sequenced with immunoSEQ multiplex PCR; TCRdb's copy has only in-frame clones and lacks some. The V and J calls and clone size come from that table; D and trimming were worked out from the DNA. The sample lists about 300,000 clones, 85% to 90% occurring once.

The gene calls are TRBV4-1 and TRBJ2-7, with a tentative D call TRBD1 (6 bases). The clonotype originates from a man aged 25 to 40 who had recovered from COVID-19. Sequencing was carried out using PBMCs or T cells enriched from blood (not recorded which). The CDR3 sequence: CASSRLFRGYEQYF. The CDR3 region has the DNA TGCGCCAGCAGCCGCCTCTTCAGGGGTTACGAGCAGTACTTC.